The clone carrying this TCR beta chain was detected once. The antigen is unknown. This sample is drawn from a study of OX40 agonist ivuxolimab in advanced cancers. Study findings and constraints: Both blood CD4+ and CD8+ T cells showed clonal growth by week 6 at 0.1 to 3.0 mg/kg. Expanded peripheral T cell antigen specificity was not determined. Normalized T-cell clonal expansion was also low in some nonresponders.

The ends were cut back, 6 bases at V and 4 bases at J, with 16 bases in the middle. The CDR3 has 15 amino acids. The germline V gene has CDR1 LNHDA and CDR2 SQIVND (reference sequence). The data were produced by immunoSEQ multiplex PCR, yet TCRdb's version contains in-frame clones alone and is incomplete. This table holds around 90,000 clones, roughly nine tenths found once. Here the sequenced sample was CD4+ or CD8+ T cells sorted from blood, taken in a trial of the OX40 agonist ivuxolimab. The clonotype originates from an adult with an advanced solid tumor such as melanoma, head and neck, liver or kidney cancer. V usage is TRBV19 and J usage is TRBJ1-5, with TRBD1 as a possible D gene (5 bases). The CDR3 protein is CASRRPGGGNQPQHF. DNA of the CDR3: TGTGCCAGTAGACGACCCGGGGGGGGGAATCAGCCCCAGCATTTT.